This T cell receptor beta chain was captured by sequencing in a study of PD-L1 blockade in urothelial cancer. In the study overall: Intravenous atezolizumab, 1,200 mg every 3 weeks, was begun by patients at some point between 2013 and 2014. A median approximately 150,000 T cells were found in blood samples.

Metastatic or locally advanced urothelial carcinoma was present in the patients. Generated by immunoSEQ multiplex PCR, the TCRdb table keeps only in-frame clones and is missing some. The profile shows about 29,000 clones, approximately 87% of them singletons. V was clipped by 6 bases and J by 3 bases; unmatched bases: 19. CDR1 is WSHSY and CDR2 is SAAADI in the germline V gene. CDR3 size: 20 residues. The source of this sequence is a man aged 45 to 65 with urothelial cancer. The gene calls are TRBV10-2 and TRBJ2-3, with 12 nucleotides matching TRBD2. Sequencing was performed on PBMCs, taken around atezolizumab (anti-PD-L1) treatment. The CDR3, as DNA: TGCGCCAGCAGACAAATATTTCGGACTAGCGGGATCCAGGGAACAGATACGCAGTATTTT. Its protein is CASRQIFRTSGIQGTDTQYF.